This TCR beta chain was obtained from a study of read filtering for tumor transcriptome and immune sequencing. In the study overall: DNase treatment preceded whole-transcriptome library preparation.

This clonotype was found many times. Its antigen is unknown. From 300 to 400 ng of RNA, a library with molecular barcoded alpha/delta and beta/gamma adaptors was made. TCRdb ran MiXCR on the reads and lists one entry per CDR3 protein. Of 100,000 to 150,000 distinct CDR3 sequences listed, 13% were seen once; the top ten hold approximately 11%. Every patient had bone marrow sampled while the disease was active. Study observations and caveats: Even smaller IR-seq throughput identified most shared clonotypes. The CD138-negative fraction was mixed bone marrow immune cells, not pure T cells.

Germline V lookup: CDR1 DFQATT, CDR2 SNEGSKA (reference sequence). The CDR3 is 17 residues long. V shed 2 bases, J shed 4 bases, and the junction held 8 bases outside the gene matches. This TCR derives from a donor at least 40 years old with multiple myeloma. V gene TRBV20-1 combines with J gene TRBJ2-7; 16 bases are shared with TRBD2. Sequenced input: a population of CD138-negative cells sorted from bone marrow. CDR3 in amino acids: CSARPGLAGGKPYEQYF. The CDR3 nucleotides read TGCAGTGCTAGACCGGGACTAGCGGGAGGGAAGCCATACGAGCAGTACTTC.